Listed below are T cell receptor beta chains from one sample, sequenced in a study of blood T cells in healthy people across ages. TCRdb reanalysed the 5' RACE reads using MiXCR and keeps one entry per CDR3 protein. The data contain 800,000 or so distinct CDR3 sequences, 62% of them singletons. The sequenced material came from blood. These receptors came from a young man in good health. Each CDR3 is given with its conserved first and last residue. Each record gives: clone size, J gene, V gene, D gene, CDR3 length, CDR3 DNA, CDR3 protein. A D gene is named only where the DNA matches it firmly. A row's size may be missing; if present it is once, few, many or a size class.

clone size: few; J gene: TRBJ2-3; V gene: TRBV7-3; D gene: NA; CDR3 length: 13; CDR3 DNA: TGTGCCAGCAGTGAATGGGGCACAGATACGCAGTATTTT; CDR3 protein: CASSEWGTDTQYF
clone size: NA; J gene: TRBJ2-5; V gene: TRBV4-1; D gene: NA; CDR3 length: 16; CDR3 DNA: TGCGCCAGCAGCCAAAACTCCGGACTTTACCAAGAGACCCAGTACTTC; CDR3 protein: CASSQNSGLYQETQYF
clone size: NA; J gene: TRBJ2-1; V gene: TRBV5-1; D gene: TRBD2; CDR3 length: 17; CDR3 DNA: TGCGCCAGCAGCCGAACGCTAGCGGGGGCGTTCTACAATGAGCAGTTCTTC; CDR3 protein: CASSRTLAGAFYNEQFF
clone size: NA; J gene: TRBJ2-5; V gene: TRBV25-1; D gene: TRBD2; CDR3 length: 17; CDR3 DNA: TGTGCCAGCAGTGAACTCCAGGCTAGCGGGGCCCAAGAGACCCAGTACTTC; CDR3 protein: CASSELQASGAQETQYF
clone size: few; J gene: TRBJ2-4; V gene: TRBV7-9; D gene: NA; CDR3 length: 13; CDR3 DNA: TGTGCCAGCAGCTTAGGCCCAGGGGGGGAGCAGTACTTC; CDR3 protein: CASSLGPGGEQYF
clone size: NA; J gene: TRBJ1-2; V gene: TRBV20-1; D gene: TRBD1; CDR3 length: 16; CDR3 DNA: TGCAGTGCTAGAGCCCCTCGGAGGGGGCAGATCTATGGCTACACCTTC; CDR3 protein: CSARAPRRGQIYGYTF
clone size: few; J gene: TRBJ1-5; V gene: TRBV28; D gene: TRBD1; CDR3 length: 17; CDR3 DNA: TGTGCCAGCAGTTCCACAGGGGGGCCTCATAGCAATCAGCCCCAGCATTTT; CDR3 protein: CASSSTGGPHSNQPQHF
clone size: NA; J gene: TRBJ1-6; V gene: TRBV6-5; D gene: NA; CDR3 length: 13; CDR3 DNA: TGTGCCAGCAAAATCCAGAATAATTCACCCCTCCACTTT; CDR3 protein: CASKIQNNSPLHF
clone size: NA; J gene: TRBJ2-3; V gene: TRBV7-2; D gene: NA; CDR3 length: 15; CDR3 DNA: TGTGCCAGCGGCTTAGGTGGACGGAACACAGATACGCAGTATTTT; CDR3 protein: CASGLGGRNTDTQYF
clone size: few; J gene: TRBJ2-1; V gene: TRBV12-3/TRBV12-4; D gene: NA; CDR3 length: 16; CDR3 DNA: TGTGCCAGCAGTTTCTTAGCTGGGGGCTCCTACAATGAGCAGTTCTTC; CDR3 protein: CASSFLAGGSYNEQFF
clone size: NA; J gene: TRBJ1-1; V gene: TRBV5-1; D gene: NA; CDR3 length: 14; CDR3 DNA: TGCGCCAGCAGCTTAAGCGGGGTCGACACTGAAGCTTTCTTT; CDR3 protein: CASSLSGVDTEAFF
clone size: NA; J gene: TRBJ2-5; V gene: TRBV7-2; D gene: TRBD1; CDR3 length: 16; CDR3 DNA: TGTGCCAGCAGCTTGACAGGGGGCCAGAGGCAAGAGACCCAGTACTTC; CDR3 protein: CASSLTGGQRQETQYF
clone size: few; J gene: TRBJ2-5; V gene: TRBV7-2; D gene: NA; CDR3 length: 14; CDR3 DNA: TGTGCCAGCAGCTTGGGAGTCAGCCAAGAGACCCAGTACTTC; CDR3 protein: CASSLGVSQETQYF
clone size: NA; J gene: TRBJ2-1; V gene: TRBV20-1; D gene: TRBD2; CDR3 length: 14; CDR3 DNA: TGCAGTGCAGAAACTAGCGGGAGGGCCTATGAGCAGTTCTTC; CDR3 protein: CSAETSGRAYEQFF
clone size: NA; J gene: TRBJ2-5; V gene: TRBV2; D gene: TRBD2; CDR3 length: 14; CDR3 DNA: TGTGCCAGCGGCCTAGCGGGAGGGCCTGAGACCCAGTACTTC; CDR3 protein: CASGLAGGPETQYF
clone size: NA; J gene: TRBJ2-6; V gene: TRBV5-1; D gene: NA; CDR3 length: 15; CDR3 DNA: TGCGCCAGCAGCCTACTTCAATCTGGGGCCAACGTCCTGACTTTC; CDR3 protein: CASSLLQSGANVLTF
clone size: NA; J gene: TRBJ2-1; V gene: TRBV9; D gene: TRBD2; CDR3 length: 15; CDR3 DNA: TGTGCCAGCAGCACTAGCGGGGGGGCTGGCAATGAGCAGTTCTTC; CDR3 protein: CASSTSGGAGNEQFF
clone size: NA; J gene: TRBJ2-1; V gene: TRBV12-3/TRBV12-4; D gene: TRBD1; CDR3 length: 11; CDR3 DNA: TGTGCCAGCAGCCGGACAGGGGGCACGTTCTTC; CDR3 protein: CASSRTGGTFF
clone size: NA; J gene: TRBJ2-1; V gene: TRBV6-6; D gene: TRBD2; CDR3 length: 15; CDR3 DNA: TGTGCCAGTCTACCCGGACTAGCGGGGGTGGAGGAGCAGTTCTTC; CDR3 protein: CASLPGLAGVEEQFF
clone size: NA; J gene: TRBJ2-7; V gene: TRBV7-9; D gene: NA; CDR3 length: 14; CDR3 DNA: TGTGCCAGCAGCCGCCTGGACAGTAACTACGAGCAGTACTTC; CDR3 protein: CASSRLDSNYEQYF
clone size: NA; J gene: TRBJ2-5; V gene: TRBV5-6; D gene: NA; CDR3 length: 14; CDR3 DNA: TGTGCCAGCAGCTTGTTAGGGCCCGGGGAGACCCAGTACTTC; CDR3 protein: CASSLLGPGETQYF
clone size: NA; J gene: TRBJ1-2; V gene: TRBV29-1; D gene: NA; CDR3 length: 13; CDR3 DNA: TGCAGCTTCTGGGGACTTGGGGACAATGGCTACACCTTC; CDR3 protein: CSFWGLGDNGYTF
clone size: NA; J gene: TRBJ1-5; V gene: TRBV4-2; D gene: NA; CDR3 length: 15; CDR3 DNA: TGTGCCAGCAGCCGAGGGGTAGGAGGGGTTCAGCCCCAGCATTTT; CDR3 protein: CASSRGVGGVQPQHF
clone size: NA; J gene: TRBJ1-5; V gene: TRBV3-1; D gene: NA; CDR3 length: 12; CDR3 DNA: TGTGCCAGCAGCCAGGGGCATCAGCCCCAGCATTTT; CDR3 protein: CASSQGHQPQHF
clone size: NA; J gene: TRBJ1-4; V gene: TRBV4-2; D gene: TRBD1; CDR3 length: 14; CDR3 DNA: TGTGCCAGCAGCCAAGAGGGACAGCCCGAAAAACTGTTTTTT; CDR3 protein: CASSQEGQPEKLFF
clone size: NA; J gene: TRBJ2-1; V gene: TRBV18; D gene: TRBD1; CDR3 length: 15; CDR3 DNA: TGTGCCACCTTCCCCGAGACAGGGCGCTACAATGAGCAGTTCTTC; CDR3 protein: CATFPETGRYNEQFF
clone size: NA; J gene: TRBJ2-4; V gene: TRBV7-9; D gene: TRBD1; CDR3 length: 17; CDR3 DNA: TGTGCCAGCAGCTTAGTACCGGGGGACAGGGAGGAAAACATTCAGTACTTC; CDR3 protein: CASSLVPGDREENIQYF
clone size: NA; J gene: TRBJ1-2; V gene: TRBV7-3; D gene: NA; CDR3 length: 13; CDR3 DNA: TGTGCCAGCAGCTTAGGGGTTGGGTCGGGCTACACCTTC; CDR3 protein: CASSLGVGSGYTF
clone size: NA; J gene: TRBJ2-3; V gene: TRBV29-1; D gene: TRBD1; CDR3 length: 15; CDR3 DNA: TGCAGCGTTGATTCAGATACAGGGGGCACAGATACGCAGTATTTT; CDR3 protein: CSVDSDTGGTDTQYF
clone size: NA; J gene: TRBJ1-2; V gene: TRBV7-2; D gene: TRBD1; CDR3 length: 14; CDR3 DNA: TGTGCCAGCAGCTTAGCGAGGACAGGGTATGGCTACACCTTC; CDR3 protein: CASSLARTGYGYTF
clone size: once; J gene: TRBJ2-7; V gene: TRBV27; D gene: TRBD2; CDR3 length: 16; CDR3 DNA: TGTGCCAGCATCGCTAGCGGGGGGGCCAGAGTATACGAGCAGTACTTC; CDR3 protein: CASIASGGARVYEQYF
clone size: once; J gene: TRBJ2-5; V gene: TRBV18; D gene: TRBD2; CDR3 length: 17; CDR3 DNA: TGTGCCAGCTCACCACCGGGGGCTAGCGGGGACCAAGAGACCCAGTACTTC; CDR3 protein: CASSPPGASGDQETQYF
clone size: NA; J gene: TRBJ1-6; V gene: TRBV3-1; D gene: NA; CDR3 length: 18; CDR3 DNA: TGTGCCAGCAGCCAGGACCGAAAGATATTGTTGTTTAATTCACCCCTCCACTTT; CDR3 protein: CASSQDRKILLFNSPLHF
clone size: NA; J gene: TRBJ2-1; V gene: TRBV2; D gene: NA; CDR3 length: 12; CDR3 DNA: TGTGCCAGCAGGTCGGACGGGAATGAGCAGTTCTTC; CDR3 protein: CASRSDGNEQFF
clone size: NA; J gene: TRBJ2-3; V gene: TRBV4-2; D gene: NA; CDR3 length: 18; CDR3 DNA: TGTGCCAGCAGCCAAGTTCGGGGGGCCGGGGTGAGCGAAAATACGCAGTATTTT; CDR3 protein: CASSQVRGAGVSENTQYF
clone size: NA; J gene: TRBJ2-5; V gene: TRBV14; D gene: NA; CDR3 length: 14; CDR3 DNA: TGTGCCAGCAGCCACTGGGACCGGTCAGAGACCCAGTACTTC; CDR3 protein: CASSHWDRSETQYF
clone size: NA; J gene: TRBJ2-7; V gene: TRBV7-9; D gene: TRBD1; CDR3 length: 17; CDR3 DNA: TGTGCCAGCAGCTTGGCTCCAGACAGGGGGCTTTTATACGAGCAGTACTTC; CDR3 protein: CASSLAPDRGLLYEQYF
clone size: NA; J gene: TRBJ1-6; V gene: TRBV27; D gene: NA; CDR3 length: 17; CDR3 DNA: TGTGCCAGCAGTTCCCGCGGAGAAGGAGTAACGGATTCACCCCTCCACTTT; CDR3 protein: CASSSRGEGVTDSPLHF
clone size: NA; J gene: TRBJ1-1; V gene: TRBV30; D gene: NA; CDR3 length: 15; CDR3 DNA: TGTGCCTGGAGTGTTAGTCCGGCGGTGAACACTGAAGCTTTCTTT; CDR3 protein: CAWSVSPAVNTEAFF
clone size: NA; J gene: TRBJ2-1; V gene: TRBV28; D gene: NA; CDR3 length: 12; CDR3 DNA: TGTGCCAGCAGTTTCGAGCTGACAGAGCAGTTCTTC; CDR3 protein: CASSFELTEQFF